Included here is one TCR beta chain sequence, with context. Antigen unknown. The data stem from a study of identical twins. MiXCR, applied by TCRdb to the 5' RACE reads, yields one record per CDR3 protein. There are approximately 490,000 distinct CDR3 sequences in the sample; 20% to 25% occur only once, and around 0.48% lies in the top ten. Study results and limitations: Zero-insertion analyses might be partly confounded by invariant T cells like MAIT and iNKT. Within monozygotic twins, out-of-frame TCR alpha sharing was underestimated by the models.

J lost 6 bases, V lost 7 bases, and 9 bases had no gene match. The CDR3 has 14 amino acids. Germline assignment: CDR1 MDHEN and CDR2 SYDVKM. The same specimen was also included in a second study, on yellow fever vaccine responses in identical twins.

The chain has TRBV28 and TRBJ1-3, with 7 bases that match TRBD1. This sequence was found in a young woman in good health. Material: CD4+ T cells sorted from blood. DNA for the CDR3: TGTGCCAGCACCTCCGGGACAGCGGCAAACACCATATATTTT. Residues: CASTSGTAANTIYF.